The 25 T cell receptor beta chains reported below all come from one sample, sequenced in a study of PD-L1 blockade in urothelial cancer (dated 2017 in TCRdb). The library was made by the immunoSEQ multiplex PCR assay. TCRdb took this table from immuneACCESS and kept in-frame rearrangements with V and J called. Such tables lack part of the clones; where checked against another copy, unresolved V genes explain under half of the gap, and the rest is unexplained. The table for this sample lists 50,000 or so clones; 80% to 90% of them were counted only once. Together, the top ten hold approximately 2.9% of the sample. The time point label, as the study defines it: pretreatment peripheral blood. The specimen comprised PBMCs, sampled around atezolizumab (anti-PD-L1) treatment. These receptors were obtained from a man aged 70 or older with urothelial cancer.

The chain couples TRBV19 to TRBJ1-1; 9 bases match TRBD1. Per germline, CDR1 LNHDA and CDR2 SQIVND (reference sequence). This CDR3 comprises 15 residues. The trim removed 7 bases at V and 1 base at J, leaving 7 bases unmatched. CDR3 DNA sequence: TGTGCCAGTACTACAACGGACAGGGGGAACACTGAAGCTTTCTTT. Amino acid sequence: CASTTTDRGNTEAFF. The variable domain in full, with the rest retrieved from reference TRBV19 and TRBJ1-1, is DGGITQSPKYLFRKEGQNVTLSCEQNLNHDAMYWYRQDPGQGLRLIYYSQIVNDFQKGDIAEGYSVSREKKESFPLTVTSAQKNPTAFYLCASTTTDRGNTEAFFGQGTRLTVV.

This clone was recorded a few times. CDR3 coding DNA: TGCGCCAGCAGCCCAGACAGGGGGCTGATTAACAATGAGCAGTTCTTC. This sequence encodes CASSPDRGLINNEQFF. V gene TRBV5-1 combines with J gene TRBJ2-1, with 10 nucleotides matching TRBD1. This CDR3 is built from 16 residues. CDR1 SGHRS and CDR2 YFSETQ come from the germline V gene. V lost 4 bases and J lost 5; bases outside the gene matches: 9. Supplemented by reference TRBV5-1 and TRBJ2-1, the full variable domain reads KAGVTQTPRYLIKTRGQQVTLSCSPISGHRSVSWYQQTPGQGLQFLFEYFSETQRNKGNFPGRFSGRQFSNSRSEMNVSTLELGDSALYLCASSPDRGLINNEQFFGPGTRLTVL.

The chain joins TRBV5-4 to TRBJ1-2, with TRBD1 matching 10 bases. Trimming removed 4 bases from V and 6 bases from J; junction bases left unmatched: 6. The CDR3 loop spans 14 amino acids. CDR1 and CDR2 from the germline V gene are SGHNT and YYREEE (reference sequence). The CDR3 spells CASSLDRGKDGYTF. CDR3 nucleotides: TGTGCCAGCAGCCTGGACAGGGGGAAAGATGGCTACACCTTC. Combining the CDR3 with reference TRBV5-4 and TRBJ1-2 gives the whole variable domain ETGVTQSPTHLIKTRGQQVTLRCSSQSGHNTVSWYQQALGQGPQFIFQYYREEENGRGNFPPRFSGLQFPNYSSELNVNALELDDSALYLCASSLDRGKDGYTFGSGTRLTVV.

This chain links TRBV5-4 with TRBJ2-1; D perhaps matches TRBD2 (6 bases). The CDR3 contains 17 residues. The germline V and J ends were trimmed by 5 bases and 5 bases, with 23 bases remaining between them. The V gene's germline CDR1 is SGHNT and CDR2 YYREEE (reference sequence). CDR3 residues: CASRPFSSARRNNEQFF. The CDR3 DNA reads TGTGCCAGCAGGCCTTTTTCTAGCGCCCGAAGAAACAATGAGCAGTTCTTC.

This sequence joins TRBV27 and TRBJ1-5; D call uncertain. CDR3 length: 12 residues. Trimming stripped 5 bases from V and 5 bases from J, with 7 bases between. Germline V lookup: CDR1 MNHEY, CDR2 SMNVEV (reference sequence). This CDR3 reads CASSPVDQPQHF. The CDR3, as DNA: TGTGCCAGCAGTCCGGTCGATCAGCCCCAGCATTTT.

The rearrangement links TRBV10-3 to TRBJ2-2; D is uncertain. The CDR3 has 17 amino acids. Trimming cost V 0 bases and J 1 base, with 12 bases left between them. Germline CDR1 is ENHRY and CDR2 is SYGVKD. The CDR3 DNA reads TGTGCCATCAGTGAGTCGCTGGGCCTCCTGAACACCGGGGAGCTGTTTTTT. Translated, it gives CAISESLGLLNTGELFF.

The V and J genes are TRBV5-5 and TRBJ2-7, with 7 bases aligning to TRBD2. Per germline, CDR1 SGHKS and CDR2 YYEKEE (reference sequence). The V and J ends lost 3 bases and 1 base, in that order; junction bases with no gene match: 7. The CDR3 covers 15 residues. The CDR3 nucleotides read TGTGCCAGCAGCTACCTCCCGGGGGGATCCTACGAGCAGTACTTC. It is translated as CASSYLPGGSYEQYF.

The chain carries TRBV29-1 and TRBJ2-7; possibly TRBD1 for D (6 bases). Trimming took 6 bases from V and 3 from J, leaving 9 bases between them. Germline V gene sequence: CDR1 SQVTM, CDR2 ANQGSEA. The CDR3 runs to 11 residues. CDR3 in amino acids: CSVGQIYEQYF. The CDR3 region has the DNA TGCAGCGTGGGACAAATCTACGAGCAGTACTTC.

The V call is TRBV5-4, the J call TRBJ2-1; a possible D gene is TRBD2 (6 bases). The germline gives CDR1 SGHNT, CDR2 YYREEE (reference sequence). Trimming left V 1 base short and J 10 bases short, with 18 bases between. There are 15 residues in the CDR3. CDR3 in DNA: TGTGCCAGCAGCTTGCCCACGAGGAGGGAGCGGGAGCAGTTCTTC. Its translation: CASSLPTRREREQFF.

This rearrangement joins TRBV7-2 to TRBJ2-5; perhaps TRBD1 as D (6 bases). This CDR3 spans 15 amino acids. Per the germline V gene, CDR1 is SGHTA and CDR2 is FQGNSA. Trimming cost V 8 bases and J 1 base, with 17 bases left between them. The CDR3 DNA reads TGTGCCAGCGGCCGTAACAGGGCTATCCAAGAGACCCAGTACTTC. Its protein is CASGRNRAIQETQYF.

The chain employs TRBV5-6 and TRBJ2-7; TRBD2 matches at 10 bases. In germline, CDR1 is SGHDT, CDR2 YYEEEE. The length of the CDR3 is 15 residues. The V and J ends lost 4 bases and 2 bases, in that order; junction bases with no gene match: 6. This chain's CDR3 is CASSRLAGGTYEQYF. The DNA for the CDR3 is TGTGCCAGCAGCCGACTAGCGGGTGGCACCTACGAGCAGTACTTC.

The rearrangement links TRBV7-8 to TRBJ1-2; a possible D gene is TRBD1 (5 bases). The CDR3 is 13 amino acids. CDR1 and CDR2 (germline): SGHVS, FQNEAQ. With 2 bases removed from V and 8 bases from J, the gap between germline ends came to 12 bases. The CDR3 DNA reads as TGTGCCAGCAGCTTACTAGGGGCTGAGGGCTACACCTTC. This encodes CASSLLGAEGYTF.

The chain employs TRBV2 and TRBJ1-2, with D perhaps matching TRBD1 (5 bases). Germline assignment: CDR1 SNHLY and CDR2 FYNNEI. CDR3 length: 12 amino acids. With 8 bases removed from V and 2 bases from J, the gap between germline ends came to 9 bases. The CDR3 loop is CASGRGNYGYTF. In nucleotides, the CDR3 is TGTGCCAGCGGCCGGGGGAACTATGGCTACACCTTC.

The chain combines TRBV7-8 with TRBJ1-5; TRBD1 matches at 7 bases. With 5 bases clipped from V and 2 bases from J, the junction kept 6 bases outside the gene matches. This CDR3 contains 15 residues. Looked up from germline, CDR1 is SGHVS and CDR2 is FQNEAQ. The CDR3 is CASSPRGTRNQPQHF. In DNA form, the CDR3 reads TGTGCCAGCAGCCCCAGGGGGACTCGCAATCAGCCCCAGCATTTT.

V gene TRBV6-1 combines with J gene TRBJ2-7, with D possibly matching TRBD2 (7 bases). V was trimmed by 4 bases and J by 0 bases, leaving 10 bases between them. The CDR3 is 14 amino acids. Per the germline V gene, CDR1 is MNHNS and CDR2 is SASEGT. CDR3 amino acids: CASSGRGASYEQYF. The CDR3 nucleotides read TGTGCCAGCAGTGGCCGGGGGGCCTCCTACGAGCAGTACTTC.

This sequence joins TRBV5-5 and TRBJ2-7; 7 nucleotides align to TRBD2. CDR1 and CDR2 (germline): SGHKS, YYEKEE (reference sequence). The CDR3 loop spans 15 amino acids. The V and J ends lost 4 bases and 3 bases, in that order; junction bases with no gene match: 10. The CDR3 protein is CASSHWAGEYYEQYF. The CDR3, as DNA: TGTGCCAGCAGCCATTGGGCGGGGGAGTACTACGAGCAGTACTTC.

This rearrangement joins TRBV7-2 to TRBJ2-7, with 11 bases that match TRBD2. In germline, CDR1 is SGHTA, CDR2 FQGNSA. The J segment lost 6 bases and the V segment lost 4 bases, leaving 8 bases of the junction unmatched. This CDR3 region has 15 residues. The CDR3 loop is CASSYSSGGLPEQYF. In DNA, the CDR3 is TGTGCCAGCAGCTACTCTAGCGGGGGGCTCCCCGAGCAGTACTTC.

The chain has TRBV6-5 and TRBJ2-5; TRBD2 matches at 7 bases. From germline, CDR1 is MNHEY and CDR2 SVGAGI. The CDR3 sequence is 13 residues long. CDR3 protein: CASVGGSQETQYF. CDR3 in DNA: TGTGCATCAGTGGGCGGGAGCCAAGAGACCCAGTACTTC.

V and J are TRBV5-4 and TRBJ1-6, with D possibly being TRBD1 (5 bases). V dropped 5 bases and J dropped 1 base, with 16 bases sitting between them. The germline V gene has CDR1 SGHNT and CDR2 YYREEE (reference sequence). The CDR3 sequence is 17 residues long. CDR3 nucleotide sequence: TGTGCCAGCAGGGGGGAGGCCCCGGGATCCTATAATTCACCCCTCCACTTT. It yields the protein CASRGEAPGSYNSPLHF.

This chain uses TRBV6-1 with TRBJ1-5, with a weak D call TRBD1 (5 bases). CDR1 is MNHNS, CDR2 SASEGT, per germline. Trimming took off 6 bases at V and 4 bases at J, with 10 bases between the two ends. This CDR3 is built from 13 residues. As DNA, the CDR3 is TGTGCCAGCAGGGGACTTATGAATCAGCCCCAGCATTTT. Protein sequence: CASRGLMNQPQHF.

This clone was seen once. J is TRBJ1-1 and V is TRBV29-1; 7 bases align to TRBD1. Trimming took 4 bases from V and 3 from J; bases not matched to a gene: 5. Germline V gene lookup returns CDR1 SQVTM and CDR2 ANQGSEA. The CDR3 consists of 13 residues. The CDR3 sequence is CSVGQGLYTEAFF. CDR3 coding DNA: TGCAGCGTTGGACAGGGCTTGTACACTGAAGCTTTCTTT.

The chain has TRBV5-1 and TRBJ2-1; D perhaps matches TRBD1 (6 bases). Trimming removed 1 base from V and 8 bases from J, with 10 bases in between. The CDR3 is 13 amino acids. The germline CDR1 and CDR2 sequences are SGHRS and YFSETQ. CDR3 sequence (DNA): TGCGCCAGCAGCTTGAGGGGGTCGGATGAGCAGTTCTTC. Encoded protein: CASSLRGSDEQFF. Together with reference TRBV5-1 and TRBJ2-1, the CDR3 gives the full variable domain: KAGVTQTPRYLIKTRGQQVTLSCSPISGHRSVSWYQQTPGQGLQFLFEYFSETQRNKGNFPGRFSGRQFSNSRSEMNVSTLELGDSALYLCASSLRGSDEQFFGPGTRLTVL.

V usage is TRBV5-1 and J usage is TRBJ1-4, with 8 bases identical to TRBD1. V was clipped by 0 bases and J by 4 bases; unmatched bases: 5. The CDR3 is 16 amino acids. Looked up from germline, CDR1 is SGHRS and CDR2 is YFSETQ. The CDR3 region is CASSLDGTGRNEKLFF. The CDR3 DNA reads TGCGCCAGCAGCTTGGACGGGACAGGCCGTAATGAAAAACTGTTTTTT.

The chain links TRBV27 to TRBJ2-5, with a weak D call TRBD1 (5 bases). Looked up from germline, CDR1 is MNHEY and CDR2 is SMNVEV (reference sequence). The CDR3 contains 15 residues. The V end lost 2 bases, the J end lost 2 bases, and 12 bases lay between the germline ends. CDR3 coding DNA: TGTGCCAGCAGTTTAGTGGGGCGGAGACAAGAGACCCAGTACTTC. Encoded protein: CASSLVGRRQETQYF.

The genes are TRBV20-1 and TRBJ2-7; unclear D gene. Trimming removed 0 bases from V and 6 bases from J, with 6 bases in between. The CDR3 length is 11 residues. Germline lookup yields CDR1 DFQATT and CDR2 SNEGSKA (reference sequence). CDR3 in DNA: TGCAGTGCTAGAGAAAGACTCGAGCAGTACTTC. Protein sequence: CSARERLEQYF.